The sequence of this T cell receptor beta chain was determined in a study of CD8+ T cells in alopecia areata. The overall study: Each of the treated patients was given oral tofacitinib, 5 to 10 mg twice daily, for moderate-to-severe alopecia areata. Scalp area affected, as a percentage, set the severity score of treated patients. Study observations and caveats: Tofacitinib significantly lowered scalp clonality and expanded CD8+ clones among the top 100. Higher clonality was seen in lesional scalp than in normal scalp, especially in alopecia totalis/universalis.

V shed 0 bases and J shed 4 bases, with 12 bases lying between them. The CDR3 is made up of 14 amino acids. Germline CDR1 reads SQVTM; CDR2 reads ANQGSEA. In regard to this clone: Its antigen remains unidentified.

TCR sequencing used cDNA made by reverse transcription of extracted RNA. Sequencing was performed with immunoSEQ multiplex PCR; in TCRdb, only in-frame clones are kept and a portion is missing. The table shows some 200,000 clones, with roughly three fifths occurring only once. Regarding treatment: oral pan-JAK inhibitor, 5-10 mg twice daily. This TCR derives from a human donor with alopecia areata. The chain employs TRBV29-1 and TRBJ1-1; maybe TRBD1 (6 bases). Here the sequenced sample was CD4+ T cells sorted from blood, taken at week 4, from a patient treated with tofacitinib. The CDR3 nucleotides are TGCAGCGTTGAAGATCGAGGGGGTGGCACTGAAGCTTTCTTT. Translated: CSVEDRGGGTEAFF.